This TCR beta chain was profiled in a study of identical twins. Findings and caveats of the study: It was out-of-frame TCR alpha sharing in monozygotic twins that models underestimated. Compared with unrelated sharing, twin-shared out-of-frame alpha sequences had more low-probability sequences. Weaker excess twin sharing was seen among beta out-of-frame sequences.

Of note for this clonotype: The antigen remains undetermined.

Via MiXCR, TCRdb re-called the 5' RACE reads, giving one row per CDR3 protein. The data contain around 530,000 distinct CDR3 sequences, 12% to 15% of them seen just once; the ten biggest clones take up around 0.48%. The donors were all healthy and Caucasian. In germline, CDR1 is MNHEY, CDR2 SMNVEV (reference sequence). With 2 bases removed from V and 0 bases from J, the gap between germline ends came to 17 bases. The CDR3 contains 18 residues. This sample also belongs to another study, concerning yellow fever vaccine responses in identical twins.

V gene TRBV27 combines with J gene TRBJ2-1, with D maybe TRBD2 (6 bases). The sequenced sample was CD4+ T cells sorted from blood. This receptor was obtained from a woman aged 18 to 35 in good health. CDR3 loop: CASSLVISARDSYNEQFF. For the CDR3, the DNA is TGTGCCAGCAGTTTAGTCATTTCGGCGCGGGACTCCTACAATGAGCAGTTCTTC.